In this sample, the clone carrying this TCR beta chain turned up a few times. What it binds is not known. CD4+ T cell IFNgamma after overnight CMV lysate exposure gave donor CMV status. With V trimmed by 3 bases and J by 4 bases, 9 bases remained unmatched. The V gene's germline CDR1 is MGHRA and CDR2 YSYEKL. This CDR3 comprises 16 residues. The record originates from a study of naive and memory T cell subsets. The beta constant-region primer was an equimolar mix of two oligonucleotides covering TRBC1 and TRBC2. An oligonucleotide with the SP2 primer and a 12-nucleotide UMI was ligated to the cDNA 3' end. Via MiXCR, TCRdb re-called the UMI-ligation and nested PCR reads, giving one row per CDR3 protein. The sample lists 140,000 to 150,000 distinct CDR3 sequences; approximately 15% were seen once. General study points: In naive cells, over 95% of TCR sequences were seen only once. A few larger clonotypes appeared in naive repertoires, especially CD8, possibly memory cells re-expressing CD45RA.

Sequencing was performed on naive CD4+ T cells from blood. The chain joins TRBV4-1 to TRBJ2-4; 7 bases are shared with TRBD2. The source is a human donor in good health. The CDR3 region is CASSQPTSSTKNIQYF. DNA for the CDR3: TGCGCCAGCAGCCAGCCGACTAGCTCGACAAAAAACATTCAGTACTTC.